A selection of T cell receptor beta chains follows, all from one sample in a study of T-cell reconstitution after alpha-beta-depleted transplantation in children. TCRdb reprocessed the PCR reads with MiXCR, giving one entry per CDR3 protein. The repertoire holds a few hundred thousand distinct CDR3 sequences, 13% seen once, with 2.2% in the top ten. The sample here was PBMCs, mostly from graft donor cells, taken 360 days after TCRalphabeta/CD19-depleted stem cell transplant. Receptor source: a male patient younger than 18 who had a stem cell transplant for acute myeloid leukemia, so the T cells may come from the graft donor. Both conserved end residues are part of each CDR3. The D gene is left open where the match is weak. Clone size is given for some rows only: seen once, a few or many times, or a class if the clone is expanded.

clone size	J gene	D gene	V gene	CDR3 protein	CDR3 DNA
many	TRBJ2-7	TRBD2	TRBV28	CASSFASGPYEQYF	TGTGCCAGCAGTTTTGCTAGCGGCCCCTACGAGCAGTACTTC
many	TRBJ1-2	NA	TRBV27	CASSLGGGGYGYTF	TGTGCCAGCAGTCTAGGGGGGGGCGGGTATGGCTACACCTTC
once	TRBJ2-3	TRBD2	TRBV5-1	CASNPPPLSGRAEDTQYF	TGCGCCAGCAATCCCCCTCCTCTTAGCGGGAGGGCCGAAGATACGCAGTATTTT
few	TRBJ2-7	TRBD2	TRBV4-2	CASSQDMRREGTYEQYF	TGTGCCAGCAGCCAAGATATGAGGCGGGAGGGTACCTACGAGCAGTACTTC
NA	TRBJ1-1	NA	TRBV2	CASSKMAGGMNTEAFF	TGTGCCAGCAGCAAAATGGCCGGGGGGATGAACACTGAAGCTTTCTTT
NA	TRBJ2-7	NA	TRBV3-1	CASSRTLGYEQYF	TGTGCCAGCAGCCGGACTTTGGGCTACGAGCAGTACTTC
many	TRBJ2-1	TRBD1	TRBV28	CASSFPRGDRGINEQFF	TGTGCCAGCAGTTTCCCCAGGGGGGACAGGGGAATCAATGAGCAGTTCTTC
NA	TRBJ1-2	NA	TRBV28	CASSQGDGYTF	TGTGCCAGCAGCCAGGGAGATGGCTACACCTTC
few	TRBJ2-3	NA	TRBV29-1	CSVGRAASLNTDTQYF	TGCAGCGTTGGTCGAGCGGCCTCCTTGAACACAGATACGCAGTATTTT
NA	TRBJ1-2	NA	TRBV27	CASSFIRGQGIYGYTF	TGTGCCAGCAGTTTTATTAGAGGGCAGGGGATCTATGGCTACACCTTC
few	TRBJ2-7	NA	TRBV28	CASSPLRGRAEQYF	TGTGCCAGCAGTCCCCTAAGGGGGAGGGCCGAGCAGTACTTC
few	TRBJ2-7	NA	TRBV5-1	CASSLEAYHTYEQYF	TGCGCCAGCAGCTTGGAAGCGTACCACACCTACGAGCAGTACTTC
few	TRBJ1-2	NA	TRBV5-1	CASSLTDGAYGYTF	TGCGCCAGCAGCTTAACCGACGGAGCCTATGGCTACACCTTC
NA	TRBJ2-5	TRBD2	TRBV27	CASSLKGLAPHQETQYF	TGTGCCAGCAGTTTAAAAGGACTAGCGCCACACCAAGAGACCCAGTACTTC
few	TRBJ2-4	TRBD1	TRBV6-1	CASSLTGGLSNIQYF	TGTGCCAGCAGCTTGACAGGGGGCCTGTCGAACATTCAGTACTTC
few	TRBJ2-3	NA	TRBV6-1	CANSVGEGDADTQYF	TGTGCCAATTCGGTCGGTGAGGGTGATGCAGATACGCAGTATTTT
few	TRBJ2-7	NA	TRBV2	CASSALRFGTYEQYF	TGTGCCAGCAGCGCCCTAAGGTTCGGGACCTACGAGCAGTACTTC
few	TRBJ2-5	TRBD1	TRBV29-1	CSVRTGGETQYF	TGCAGCGTGCGGACAGGGGGGGAGACCCAGTACTTC
NA	TRBJ1-6	NA	TRBV7-9	CASIPVRAGTNSPLHF	TGTGCCAGCATCCCGGTTCGTGCAGGGACTAATTCACCCCTCCACTTT
NA	TRBJ2-5	NA	TRBV27	CASSWAVQETQYF	TGTGCCAGCAGTTGGGCTGTACAAGAGACCCAGTACTTC
NA	TRBJ2-1	TRBD1	TRBV13	CASSPSGTGDHNEQFF	TGTGCCAGCAGCCCGTCCGGGACAGGGGACCACAATGAGCAGTTCTTC
NA	TRBJ2-3	NA	TRBV7-3	CASSFRTTSTDTQYF	TGTGCCAGCAGCTTCCGGACTACCAGCACAGATACGCAGTATTTT
NA	TRBJ2-3	NA	TRBV11-2	CASSQIDASPTDTQYF	TGTGCCAGCAGCCAGATAGACGCGTCACCCACAGATACGCAGTATTTT
few	TRBJ2-7	TRBD2	TRBV2	CASNLAGGREQYF	TGTGCCAGCAACTTAGCGGGAGGGCGGGAGCAGTACTTC
few	TRBJ2-7	TRBD2	TRBV11-2	CASSRSTFAGGPHYEQYF	TGTGCCAGCAGCAGGTCCACCTTTGCGGGAGGGCCGCACTACGAGCAGTACTTC
few	TRBJ2-1	NA	TRBV3-1	CASSQVTAMNEQFF	TGTGCCAGCAGCCAAGTCACCGCTATGAATGAGCAGTTCTTC
many	TRBJ2-7	NA	TRBV29-1	CSPSYEQYF	TGCAGCCCCTCCTACGAGCAGTACTTC
many	TRBJ2-3	TRBD2	TRBV5-1	CASSLGRGDPTDTQYF	TGCGCCAGCAGCTTGGGCCGGGGGGATCCCACAGATACGCAGTATTTT
NA	TRBJ2-2	NA	TRBV6-1	CASIIRGTGELFF	TGTGCCAGCATCATCAGGGGAACCGGGGAGCTGTTTTTT
many	TRBJ2-3	NA	TRBV12-3/TRBV12-4	CASSYEGGPTDTQYF	TGTGCCAGCAGTTACGAGGGAGGCCCCACAGATACGCAGTATTTT
many	TRBJ2-3	NA	TRBV6-5	CASILGDTQYF	TGTGCCAGCATTTTAGGGGATACGCAGTATTTT
NA	TRBJ2-1	NA	TRBV5-6	CASSYGTLNEQFF	TGTGCCAGCAGTTACGGGACTCTCAATGAGCAGTTCTTC
many	TRBJ2-7	NA	TRBV29-1	CSVVGDRRNSYEQYF	TGCAGCGTTGTGGGTGACAGGCGAAACTCCTACGAGCAGTACTTC
NA	TRBJ2-2	NA	TRBV7-6	CASSLSASGAANTGELFF	TGTGCCAGCAGCTTAAGTGCCTCCGGAGCGGCGAACACCGGGGAGCTGTTTTTT
once	TRBJ2-1	NA	TRBV28	CASSLFHGPGRTTWGNEQFF	TGTGCCAGCAGTTTATTCCACGGTCCGGGGCGGACCACTTGGGGCAATGAGCAGTTCTTC
NA	TRBJ2-5	NA	TRBV10-2	CASPQQAETQYF	TGCGCCAGTCCGCAGCAGGCCGAGACCCAGTACTTC
NA	TRBJ2-2	TRBD2	TRBV12-3/TRBV12-4	CASIPLGRGTGELFF	TGTGCCAGCATTCCCCTTGGGAGGGGTACCGGGGAGCTGTTTTTT
few	TRBJ2-1	TRBD2	TRBV20-1	CSARGGAWRDSYNEQFF	TGCAGTGCTAGGGGAGGGGCATGGCGGGACTCCTACAATGAGCAGTTCTTC
NA	TRBJ1-5	NA	TRBV20-1	CSVQGPGSNQPQHF	TGCAGTGTCCAGGGGCCGGGGAGCAATCAGCCCCAGCATTTT
few	TRBJ2-3	NA	TRBV20-1	CSASLRDPGTQYF	TGCAGTGCTAGTTTACGAGACCCAGGGACGCAGTATTTT
NA	TRBJ2-1	TRBD2	TRBV7-3	CASSGTGGGPYNEQFF	TGTGCCAGCAGCGGAACGGGGGGAGGGCCCTACAATGAGCAGTTCTTC
NA	TRBJ2-2	NA	TRBV29-1	CSVSRGRPNTGELFF	TGCAGCGTTAGTAGGGGAAGGCCGAACACCGGGGAGCTGTTTTTT
NA	TRBJ2-1	TRBD2	TRBV5-1	CASSLGGAGGLNEQFF	TGCGCCAGCAGCTTGGGGGGAGCGGGAGGGCTGAATGAGCAGTTCTTC
few	TRBJ2-7	TRBD2	TRBV4-3	CASSQGPPGLAGDSYEQYF	TGCGCCAGCAGCCAAGGCCCCCCTGGACTAGCGGGAGACTCCTACGAGCAGTACTTC
NA	TRBJ2-1	TRBD2	TRBV5-1	CASSSGLAGPPNNEQFF	TGCGCCAGCAGCTCGGGACTAGCGGGTCCCCCCAACAATGAGCAGTTCTTC